This entry lists 30 T cell receptor beta chains sequenced from one sample in a study of blood T cell repertoires in COVID-19. Sequencing was performed with immunoSEQ multiplex PCR; in TCRdb, only in-frame clones are kept and a portion is missing. The data hold under 350,000 clones, with 70% to 90% observed a single time. Sequenced sample: PBMCs or T cells enriched from blood (not recorded which). All receptors come from a woman in her 40s with acute COVID-19.

The chain combines TRBV9 with TRBJ2-3; no clear D. Germline-derived CDR1 and CDR2 are SGDLS and YYNGEE. V lost 6 bases and J lost 0, with 8 bases in between. This CDR3 has 13 residues. The CDR3 sequence is CASNRDSTDTQYF. The CDR3 DNA reads as TGTGCCAGCAACAGAGATAGCACAGATACGCAGTATTTT.

This clone turned up a few times. The chain employs TRBV27 and TRBJ1-2; 11 nucleotides match TRBD1. CDR3 length: 14 residues. V gave up 4 bases and J gave up 6 bases; unmatched junction bases: 4. CDR1 and CDR2 from the germline V gene are MNHEY and SMNVEV (reference sequence). The chain's CDR3 is CASSYGTGGNGYTF. CDR3 bases: TGTGCCAGCAGTTATGGGACAGGGGGTAATGGCTACACCTTC.

The rearrangement joins TRBV11-3 to TRBJ1-1, with a tentative D call TRBD1 (6 bases). The CDR3 spans 13 residues. Trimming removed 4 bases at V and 3 bases at J, with 9 bases between. Looked up from germline, CDR1 is SGHNT and CDR2 is YENEEA. The CDR3 bases are TGTGCCAGCAGCTCCGACAGGTACACTGAAGCTTTCTTT. Protein: CASSSDRYTEAFF.

V and J are TRBV5-1 and TRBJ1-5, with 8 bases aligning to TRBD1. The germline V gene encodes CDR1 SGHRS and CDR2 YFSETQ. The length of the CDR3 is 15 residues. V was pared by 4 bases and J by 0 bases, with 3 bases of the junction left unmatched. CDR3 sequence reads: CASSPGQVSNQPQHF. As DNA, the CDR3 is TGCGCCAGCAGCCCGGGACAGGTTAGCAATCAGCCCCAGCATTTT.

The chain recombines TRBV13 with TRBJ1-4; unclear D gene. This CDR3 comprises 12 residues. The germline V and J ends were trimmed by 5 bases and 8 bases, with 9 bases remaining between them. Germline values: CDR1 PRHDT, CDR2 FYEKMQ (reference sequence). This CDR3 reads CASSNGLEKLFF. The CDR3 DNA reads TGTGCCAGCAGCAATGGACTGGAAAAACTGTTTTTT.

Comment on this clone: Other nucleotide sequences in the sample specify the same CDR3. The chain has TRBV5-1 and TRBJ2-5; the match to TRBD2 covers 14 bases. CDR3 length equals 19 residues. Germline V gene sequence: CDR1 SGHRS, CDR2 YFSETQ. V trimming: 0 bases; J trimming: 3 bases; junction bases outside the gene matches: 10. CDR3 residues: CASSLGGLAGDKVKETQYF. In nucleotides, the CDR3 is TGCGCCAGCAGCTTGGGGGGACTAGCGGGAGACAAAGTGAAAGAGACCCAGTACTTC.

This clone was found a few times. CDR3 in amino acids: CASSQGQEVVYF. The CDR3 bases are TGTGCCAGCAGCCAGGGACAGGAAGTAGTGTACTTC. This rearrangement joins TRBV7-8 to TRBJ2-7; 8 nucleotides align to TRBD1. Per germline, CDR1 SGHVS and CDR2 FQNEAQ. V gave up 5 bases and J gave up 12 bases; unmatched junction bases: 9. CDR3 length: 12 residues.

V and J are TRBV9 and TRBJ1-1; 7 bases line up with TRBD1. V shed 1 base and J 5 bases; nucleotides not matched to a gene: 8. CDR1 and CDR2 (germline): SGDLS, YYNGEE. CDR3 length: 15 amino acids. CDR3 nucleotides: TGTGCCAGCAGCGTATTAGAGGGGGCAGGGACTGAAGCTTTCTTT. Protein: CASSVLEGAGTEAFF.

This clone was counted between two and nine times. The chain uses TRBV7-2 and TRBJ2-3, with D perhaps matching TRBD1 (5 bases). The CDR3 has 14 residues. The V end was cut by 3 bases, the J end by 2 bases, with 9 bases between. Germline CDR1 reads SGHTA; CDR2 reads FQGNSA. CDR3 DNA sequence: TGTGCCAGCAGCTTGGGGCAGTTCACAGATACGCAGTATTTT. Translated: CASSLGQFTDTQYF.

This clone occurred once. The J gene is TRBJ2-2, the V gene TRBV18; 7 nucleotides align to TRBD1. Germline loops: CDR1 KGHSH, CDR2 LQKENI. The CDR3 has 18 residues. The ends lost 0 bases at V and 4 bases at J; junction bases unmatched: 11. CDR3 bases: TGTGCCAGCTCACCACCATACAGGGGATTCTCGGGCACCGGGGAGCTGTTTTTT. Protein product: CASSPPYRGFSGTGELFF.

About this clone itself: Other DNA sequences within the sample encode an identical CDR3. The V and J genes are TRBV18 and TRBJ2-1, with 14 positions matching TRBD2. Trimming cost V 6 bases and J 6 bases; bases outside gene matches: 7. Germline CDR1 and CDR2: KGHSH and LQKENI. This CDR3 has 16 amino acids. CDR3 in amino acids: CASSPTGTSGGNEQFF. The CDR3 region has the DNA TGTGCCAGCTCTCCCACCGGGACTAGCGGGGGCAATGAGCAGTTCTTC.

This chain joins TRBV5-4 and TRBJ2-2, with D perhaps TRBD2 (7 bases). The V gene's germline CDR1 is SGHNT and CDR2 YYREEE (reference sequence). The CDR3 contains 16 residues. V was trimmed by 4 bases and J by 3 bases, leaving 16 bases between them. CDR3 DNA sequence: TGTGCCAGCAGCCACGGTGCGGGGGCGGACACCGGGGAGCTGTTTTTT. Translating gives CASSHGAGADTGELFF.

This chain connects TRBV10-3 to TRBJ1-2, with TRBD1 identical over 7 bases. This CDR3 has 15 amino acids. Germline lookup yields CDR1 ENHRY and CDR2 SYGVKD. V lost 3 bases, J lost 2 bases, and 6 bases stayed unmatched. Here the CDR3 reads CAISERGGANYGYTF. The CDR3 DNA sequence: TGTGCCATCAGTGAACGAGGGGGCGCGAACTATGGCTACACCTTC.

The J gene is TRBJ2-6, the V gene TRBV4-3; 8 bases fit TRBD1. This CDR3 region has 18 residues. With V trimmed by 2 bases and J by 0 bases, 6 bases remained unmatched. In germline, CDR1 is LGHNA, CDR2 YSLEER. Here the CDR3 DNA reads TGCGCCAGCAGCCAATCAGGGACAGGAGACTCTGGGGCCAACGTCCTGACTTTC. Amino acid sequence: CASSQSGTGDSGANVLTF.

CDR3 nucleotide sequence: TGCGCCAGCAGCCAACCAACAGGGCGGGCTGGAAACACCATATATTTT. Translated, it gives CASSQPTGRAGNTIYF. This chain links TRBV4-1 with TRBJ1-3; maybe TRBD1 (6 bases). The germline CDR1 and CDR2 sequences are MGHRA and YSYEKL. Trimming left V 2 bases short and J 2 bases short, with 13 bases between. The CDR3 totals 16 residues.

CDR3 coding DNA: TGTGCCAGCAGTTACTCGCAGGGAGGAACCTACGAGCAGTACTTC. Protein sequence: CASSYSQGGTYEQYF. This rearrangement joins TRBV6-5 to TRBJ2-7; maybe TRBD2 (6 bases). This CDR3 contains 15 residues. Trimming cost V 0 bases and J 2 bases, with 11 bases left between them. Germline CDR1 reads MNHEY; CDR2 reads SVGAGI.

The chain couples TRBV6-5 to TRBJ2-1; a weak D match, TRBD2 (7 bases). The CDR3 has 13 residues. The germline V gene has CDR1 MNHEY and CDR2 SVGAGI. Trimming pared 7 bases from V and 7 bases from J, leaving 14 bases between. The CDR3 nucleotides read TGTGCCAGCATAAGCGGGACAAGGAATGAGCAGTTCTTC. Protein sequence: CASISGTRNEQFF.

V and J are TRBV21-1 and TRBJ2-7; the table names TRBD1, a call not compared with the DNA. TRBV21-1 is an annotated pseudogene. There are 13 residues in the CDR3. The CDR3 protein is CASSPRDRDEQYF. CDR3 DNA: TGTGCCAGCAGCCCCCGAGACAGGGACGAGCAGTACTTC.

The chain recombines TRBV27 with TRBJ2-1; no definite D call. The germline V gene has CDR1 MNHEY and CDR2 SMNVEV (reference sequence). The length of the CDR3 is 14 residues. Trimming left V 3 bases short and J 0 bases short, with 6 bases between. CDR3 protein: CASSFSFSYNEQFF. CDR3 nucleotide sequence: TGTGCCAGCAGTTTTAGCTTCTCCTACAATGAGCAGTTCTTC.

V gene TRBV11-1 combines with J gene TRBJ2-3; maybe TRBD2 (6 bases). Germline lookup yields CDR1 SGHAT and CDR2 FQDESV (reference sequence). The ends were cut back, 1 base at V and 6 bases at J, with 14 bases in the middle. The CDR3 contains 15 residues. For the CDR3, the DNA is TGTGCCAGCAGCTTAGTCCGGGGGTCTCGGGATACGCAGTATTTT. This translates into CASSLVRGSRDTQYF.

The chain recombines TRBV7-6 with TRBJ2-5, with 7 bases that match TRBD2. This CDR3 region has 16 residues. Germline V lookup: CDR1 SGHVS, CDR2 FNYEAQ. V was pared by 5 bases and J by 4 bases, with 13 bases of the junction left unmatched. The CDR3 is CASSRPRGMGGETQYF. The CDR3 nucleotides are TGTGCCAGCAGCCGCCCGCGGGGGATGGGGGGAGAGACCCAGTACTTC.

This clone was picked up a small number of times. This CDR3 reads CASSQDIRATGNTIYF. CDR3 coding DNA: TGCGCCAGCAGCCAAGATATCAGGGCCACTGGAAACACCATATATTTT. The chain has TRBV4-1 and TRBJ1-3; possibly TRBD1 for D (5 bases). The CDR3 consists of 16 residues. Germline lookup yields CDR1 MGHRA and CDR2 YSYEKL. The V and J ends lost 0 bases and 2 bases respectively, with 11 bases between them.

The chain is built from TRBV10-3 and TRBJ1-6; D may be TRBD1 (6 bases). Germline V gives CDR1 ENHRY, CDR2 SYGVKD. CDR3 size: 15 residues. V was trimmed by 4 bases and J by 0 bases, leaving 7 bases between them. The CDR3 here is CAISGGGSYNSPLHF. The CDR3 nucleotides are TGTGCCATCAGTGGAGGGGGCTCCTATAATTCACCCCTCCACTTT.

The CDR3 DNA follows: TGTGCCAGCAGCTTCTACGGTCGGGGGGGTGAGCAGTTCTTC. This encodes CASSFYGRGGEQFF. The V gene is TRBV7-2, the J gene TRBJ2-1; 8 bases match TRBD2. Germline values: CDR1 SGHTA, CDR2 FQGNSA. CDR3 length equals 14 residues. After removal of 3 bases from V and 9 bases from J, the junction contained 7 bases not matched to a gene. Full variable domain (outside the CDR3, taken from reference TRBV7-2 and TRBJ2-1): GAGVSQSPSNKVTEKGKDVELRCDPISGHTALYWYRQSLGQGLEFLIYFQGNSAPDKSGLPSDRFSAERTGGSVSTLTIQRTQQEDSAVYLCASSFYGRGGEQFFGPGTRLTVL.

V usage is TRBV2 and J usage is TRBJ2-7; D gene uncertain. Germline CDR1 is SNHLY and CDR2 is FYNNEI. This CDR3 has 13 amino acids. Trimming removed 4 bases from V and 3 bases from J, with 10 bases in between. CDR3 sequence: CASSVPGSYEQYF. The DNA of the CDR3 is TGTGCCAGCAGTGTACCGGGTAGCTACGAGCAGTACTTC.

This clone was counted once. This rearrangement joins TRBV28 to TRBJ1-2; 10 bases map to TRBD1. Germline CDR1 is MDHEN and CDR2 is SYDVKM. The CDR3 contains 13 residues. The J segment lost 7 bases and the V segment lost 4 bases, leaving 3 bases of the junction unmatched. CDR3: CASSSGQGVGYTF. The CDR3 coding sequence is TGTGCCAGCAGTTCCGGACAGGGGGTTGGCTACACCTTC.

The V and J genes are TRBV5-4 and TRBJ1-2; 10 bases map to TRBD1. J lost 6 bases, V lost 4 bases, and 9 bases had no gene match. In germline, CDR1 is SGHNT, CDR2 YYREEE (reference sequence). CDR3 length equals 15 residues. The CDR3 DNA is TGTGCCAGCAGCGGAACCGACAGGGGGCTCAATGGCTACACCTTC. As protein: CASSGTDRGLNGYTF.

Note on this clone: This CDR3 is also generated by other DNA sequences in the sample. The V call is TRBV4-3, the J call TRBJ2-1; 15 nucleotides match TRBD2. V was pared by 2 bases and J by 0 bases, with 2 bases of the junction left unmatched. CDR1 is LGHNA and CDR2 is YSLEER in the germline V gene. CDR3 length: 18 residues. The CDR3 region has the DNA TGCGCCAGCAGCCAAAGGACTAGCGGGGGGGGCTCCTACAATGAGCAGTTCTTC. Residues: CASSQRTSGGGSYNEQFF.

The gene calls are TRBV21-1 and TRBJ2-1; the D call of TRBD2 is as the table states it, not checked on the DNA. TRBV21-1 is given as a pseudogene. This CDR3 has 18 residues. The CDR3 DNA follows: TGTGCCAGCAGCACCCCATCACGCCGGCGACTAGCGTACAATGAGCAGTTCTTC. Translated, it gives CASSTPSRRRLAYNEQFF.

This clone occurred once. CDR3 nucleotide sequence: TGCAGTGCGATGGGAGAAGAGACCCAGTACTTC. It specifies CSAMGEETQYF. The rearrangement links TRBV20-1 to TRBJ2-5, with a possible D match to TRBD2 (5 bases). CDR1 is DFQATT and CDR2 is SNEGSKA in the germline V gene (reference sequence). The V and J ends lost 6 bases and 3 bases respectively, with 8 bases between them. The CDR3 totals 11 residues.